The 27 T cell receptor beta chains below come from one sample, sequenced in a study of T-cell memory formation after mild COVID-19. TCRdb processed the 5' RACE reads anew with MiXCR; each CDR3 protein has one entry. The sample shows 300,000 to 350,000 distinct CDR3 sequences, over 11% of them seen only once. Material for sequencing was PBMCs or a T cell subset sorted from them (not recorded which). All receptors come from a man between 18 and 35 years old who had mild COVID-19 (a few samples of this study predate the infection). Cell type and time point are not known.

A few counts support this clonotype. This chain links TRBV7-2 with TRBJ1-1; no definite D call. The V end lost 1 base, the J end lost 0 bases, and 9 bases lay between the germline ends. This CDR3 has 15 amino acids. The germline V gene has CDR1 SGHTA and CDR2 FQGNSA. Here the CDR3 reads CASSLGPALNTEAFF. DNA of the CDR3: TGTGCCAGCAGCTTAGGCCCCGCCTTGAACACTGAAGCTTTCTTT.

This clonotype has more than one count but fewer than ten. In nucleotides, the CDR3 is TGTGCCACCCACAGGGGATACTATGGCTACACCTTC. It encodes CATHRGYYGYTF. The chain has TRBV10-3 and TRBJ1-2; 7 bases agree with TRBD1. Germline loops: CDR1 ENHRY, CDR2 SYGVKD. V shed 10 bases, J shed 3 bases, and the junction held 5 bases outside the gene matches. The CDR3 contains 12 residues.

This chain joins TRBV6-2 or TRBV6-3 and TRBJ2-7; D ambiguous. This CDR3 is 11 amino acids long. The V end was cut by 7 bases, the J end by 3 bases, with 7 bases between. CDR1 MNHEY and CDR2 SVGEGT come from the germline V gene. CDR3 nucleotides: TGTGCCAGCACGGACGGCTACGAGCAGTACGTC. Residues: CASTDGYEQYV.

This clonotype was recorded a few times. J is TRBJ1-2 and V is TRBV10-3; no firm D call. CDR3 length equals 12 residues. V was cut by 1 base and J by 3 bases, with 3 bases left in between. Germline V CDR1 and CDR2: ENHRY, SYGVKD. The CDR3 region is CAISEFDYGYTF. CDR3 DNA sequence: TGTGCCATCAGTGAGTTTGACTATGGCTACACCTTC.

The V call is TRBV12-3 or TRBV12-4, the J call TRBJ2-5; maybe TRBD1 (6 bases). This CDR3 is 13 amino acids long. Deletions cut 7 bases from V and 9 bases from J, with 18 bases between. CDR3 residues: CASTPTAAGAQYF. The CDR3 region has the DNA TGTGCCAGCACCCCGACAGCCGCAGGGGCCCAGTACTTC.

This clonotype was counted only a few times. The V and J genes are TRBV4-1 and TRBJ2-1; TRBD1 or TRBD2 may be the D gene (5 bases each). The CDR3 sequence is 15 residues long. V lost 4 bases to trimming and J lost 6 bases, with 16 bases between them. Germline V gene sequence: CDR1 MGHRA, CDR2 YSYEKL. The CDR3 region is CASSPHPVGGNEQFF. The CDR3 nucleotides read TGCGCCAGCAGCCCTCACCCGGTTGGGGGCAATGAGCAGTTCTTC.

The chain joins TRBV13 to TRBJ2-5; D could derive from TRBD1 or TRBD2 (6 bases each). The CDR3 loop spans 14 amino acids. The ends were cut back, 3 bases at V and 9 bases at J, with 17 bases in the middle. From germline, CDR1 is PRHDT and CDR2 FYEKMQ (reference sequence). In DNA, the CDR3 is TGTGCCAGCAGCTTGGGGGCCCGGAGGGGAGCCCAGTACTTC. It encodes CASSLGARRGAQYF. The variable domain in full, with the rest retrieved from reference TRBV13 and TRBJ2-5, is AAGVIQSPRHLIKEKRETATLKCYPIPRHDTVYWYQQGPGQDPQFLISFYEKMQSDKGSIPDRFSAQQFSDYHSELNMSSLELGDSALYFCASSLGARRGAQYFGPGTRLLVL.

This clonotype has only one observation. The chain employs TRBV19 and TRBJ1-1; D gene uncertain. Looked up from germline, CDR1 is LNHDA and CDR2 is SQIVND (reference sequence). This CDR3 is built from 14 residues. The V and J ends lost 6 bases and 1 base respectively, with 12 bases between them. The CDR3 spells CASSVSWGNTEAFF. In DNA form, the CDR3 reads TGTGCCAGTAGCGTAAGCTGGGGGAACACTGAAGCTTTCTTT. The variable domain in full, completed from reference TRBV19 and TRBJ1-1, reads DGGITQSPKYLFRKEGQNVTLSCEQNLNHDAMYWYRQDPGQGLRLIYYSQIVNDFQKGDIAEGYSVSREKKESFPLTVTSAQKNPTAFYLCASSVSWGNTEAFFGQGTRLTVV.

This clonotype occurred a few times. This chain joins TRBV4-3 and TRBJ2-4, with 7 bases fitting TRBD1. Trimming at V came to 0 bases and at J to 8 bases, leaving 7 bases not matched to a gene. Germline V CDR1 and CDR2: LGHNA, YSLEER. CDR3 length: 15 amino acids. The CDR3 spells CASSQDFTGAYIQYF. The DNA for the CDR3 is TGCGCCAGCAGCCAAGATTTCACAGGGGCCTACATTCAGTACTTC.

This clonotype occurred many times. The CDR3 region has the DNA TGTGCCAGCAGTCTTCTCCGGGACAGTGGCAATGAGCAGTTCTTC. This encodes CASSLLRDSGNEQFF. The gene calls are TRBV7-9 and TRBJ2-1, with 7 bases aligning to TRBD1. There are 15 residues in the CDR3. The V gene's germline CDR1 is SEHNR and CDR2 FQNEAQ (reference sequence). Losses at the gene ends were 6 bases for V and 6 bases for J; bases not matched to a gene: 11.

This sequence joins TRBV4-3 and TRBJ2-7, with 12 bases lining up with TRBD2. This CDR3 comprises 18 residues. The germline V gene has CDR1 LGHNA and CDR2 YSLEER. J was trimmed by 7 bases and V by 0 bases; bases with no gene match: 13. The CDR3 bases are TGCGCCAGCAGCCAAGATACCGGGACTAGCGGGTGTAAAGGGGAGCAGTACGTC. This encodes CASSQDTGTSGCKGEQYV.

The rearrangement uses TRBV4-1 and TRBJ2-4, with TRBD2 as a possible D gene (7 bases). Between the trimmed V and J ends, which lost 0 bases and 5 bases, there was a span of 17 bases. Germline lookup yields CDR1 MGHRA and CDR2 YSYEKL. This CDR3 is built from 17 residues. DNA of the CDR3: TGCGCCAGCAGCCAAGACGGGATCGGGGGGCCCGAAAACATTCAGTACTTC. As protein: CASSQDGIGGPENIQYF.

The chain couples TRBV6-2 or TRBV6-3 to TRBJ2-4, with D possibly matching TRBD2 (5 bases). The CDR3 covers 14 residues. Germline V lookup: CDR1 MNHEY, CDR2 SVGEGT. V was shortened by 4 bases and J by 7 bases, with 14 bases between the two germline ends. CDR3 region: CASSSTQPGNIQYF. The CDR3 DNA reads TGTGCCAGCAGTTCTACCCAACCGGGGAACATTCAGTACTTC.

The sample holds a few counts of this clonotype. The rearrangement uses TRBV12-3 or TRBV12-4 and TRBJ1-1; D is perhaps TRBD1 (5 bases). The CDR3 contains 13 residues. V lost 6 bases, J lost 5 bases, and 13 bases lay in between. CDR3 loop: CASRIPGNTEAFF. The CDR3 bases are TGTGCCAGCAGGATCCCAGGGAATACTGAAGCTTTCTTT.

The chain recombines TRBV9 with TRBJ1-4; unclear D gene. The V gene's germline CDR1 is SGDLS and CDR2 YYNGEE. The CDR3 is made up of 16 amino acids. V shed 0 bases and J shed 8 bases, with 17 bases lying between them. CDR3 in amino acids: CASSVGGFSAGEKLFF. The CDR3 DNA sequence: TGTGCCAGCAGCGTAGGGGGTTTTTCGGCAGGCGAAAAACTGTTTTTT.

V usage is TRBV7-9 and J usage is TRBJ2-3; D gene unclear. This CDR3 is built from 13 residues. Trimming stripped 3 bases from V and 2 bases from J, with 6 bases between. Germline-derived CDR1 and CDR2 are SEHNR and FQNEAQ (reference sequence). The CDR3 bases are TGTGCCAGCAGCTTGAATCCCACAGATACGCAGTATTTT. Encoded protein: CASSLNPTDTQYF. Supplemented by reference TRBV7-9 and TRBJ2-3, the full variable domain reads DTGVSQNPRHKITKRGQNVTFRCDPISEHNRLYWYRQTLGQGPEFLTYFQNEAQLEKSRLLSDRFSAERPKGSFSTLEIQRTEQGDSAMYLCASSLNPTDTQYFGPGTRLTVL.

The chain has TRBV5-1 and TRBJ1-1; perhaps TRBD1 as D (6 bases). The CDR3 covers 14 residues. Germline CDR1 is SGHRS and CDR2 is YFSETQ. Trimming removed 4 bases at V and 1 base at J, with 11 bases between. The CDR3: CASSPPGANTEAFF. The CDR3 DNA sequence: TGCGCCAGCAGCCCACCAGGGGCGAACACTGAAGCTTTCTTT.

The V gene is TRBV12-3 or TRBV12-4, the J gene TRBJ1-5; TRBD1 might be the D (6 bases). V was pared by 1 base and J by 0 bases, with 10 bases between. CDR3 size: 16 residues. The DNA of the CDR3 is TGTGCCAGCAGTTTAGTGTGGACAGTTAGCAATCAGCCCCAGCATTTT. This translates into CASSLVWTVSNQPQHF.

The chain is built from TRBV6-6 and TRBJ1-4; no definite D call. In germline, CDR1 is MNHNY, CDR2 SVGAGI (reference sequence). The CDR3 is 10 amino acids. V shed 8 bases and J shed 6 bases, with 4 bases lying between them. The CDR3 sequence: CASGYEKLFF. The DNA for the CDR3 is TGTGCCAGCGGCTATGAAAAACTGTTTTTT.

The V call is TRBV7-2, the J call TRBJ1-1; D not certain. V was pared by 5 bases and J by 11 bases, with 18 bases between. This CDR3 has 13 residues. Germline CDR1 reads SGHTA; CDR2 reads FQGNSA. CDR3 region: CASSPAYSIVAFF. DNA of the CDR3: TGTGCCAGCAGCCCCGCCTACTCGATTGTGGCTTTCTTT.

The CDR3, as DNA: TGTGCCAGCAGTTATGAGGCGGGGGAACGCCATGGAGAGCAGTTCTTC. Its translation: CASSYEAGERHGEQFF. J is TRBJ2-1 and V is TRBV6-2 or TRBV6-3; 7 bases line up with TRBD2. The CDR3 has 16 amino acids. Trimming took 3 bases from V and 10 from J; bases not matched to a gene: 15. From germline, CDR1 is MNHEY and CDR2 SVGEGT.

The J gene is TRBJ1-2, the V gene TRBV11-2; 8 bases agree with TRBD1. The CDR3 totals 18 residues. J gave up 1 base and V 1 base, and 11 bases lay outside the gene matches. In germline, CDR1 is SGHAT, CDR2 FQNNGV. As DNA, the CDR3 is TGTGCCAGCAGCTTAGCCGACAGGGGACCCTTAAGTAACTATGGCTACACCTTC. It encodes CASSLADRGPLSNYGYTF.

This chain links TRBV4-1 with TRBJ2-7, with TRBD1 matching 7 bases. This CDR3 has 14 residues. From germline, CDR1 is MGHRA and CDR2 YSYEKL. Trimming at V came to 4 bases and at J to 1 base, leaving 4 bases not matched to a gene. The CDR3 coding sequence is TGCGCCAGCAGCCTCAACAGGGGTTCCTACGAGCAGTACTTC. Translating gives CASSLNRGSYEQYF.

The chain joins TRBV13 to TRBJ1-1, with a tentative D call TRBD1 (5 bases). Germline V gives CDR1 PRHDT, CDR2 FYEKMQ (reference sequence). This CDR3 spans 14 amino acids. The V gene lost 3 bases and the J gene lost 1 base, with 9 bases spanning the gap. The CDR3 DNA sequence: TGTGCCAGCAGCTTTCAAAGGGGGAACACTGAAGCTTTCTTT. Residues: CASSFQRGNTEAFF.

The sample holds a few counts of this clonotype. The rearrangement joins TRBV5-1 to TRBJ1-4; TRBD1 matches 8 bases. With 4 bases clipped from V and 8 bases from J, the junction kept 10 bases outside the gene matches. CDR1 SGHRS and CDR2 YFSETQ come from the germline V gene. The CDR3 consists of 15 residues. Written as DNA, the CDR3 is TGCGCCAGCAGCCCACACCCGGGACAGGAGGAAAAACTGTTTTTT. It yields the protein CASSPHPGQEEKLFF.

There are a few counts of this clonotype. The chain employs TRBV10-3 and TRBJ2-7; 7 bases match TRBD1. The CDR3 extends over 15 amino acids. The ends lost 3 bases at V and 0 bases at J; junction bases unmatched: 5. Germline loops: CDR1 ENHRY, CDR2 SYGVKD. The chain's CDR3 is CAISDDRAYSYEQYF. The CDR3 DNA is TGTGCCATCAGTGACGACAGGGCCTACTCCTACGAGCAGTACTTC.

This chain connects TRBV7-9 to TRBJ1-1; 7 nucleotides match TRBD1. V shed 5 bases and J 11 bases; nucleotides not matched to a gene: 8. Per germline, CDR1 SEHNR and CDR2 FQNEAQ (reference sequence). The CDR3 totals 12 residues. CDR3 sequence reads: CASSITRGEAFF. CDR3 coding DNA: TGTGCCAGCAGCATTACCAGGGGGGAGGCTTTCTTT.